This paragraph reports one T cell receptor beta chain. Data came from immunoSEQ multiplex PCR; TCRdb stores just in-frame clones and leaves some out. The data contain about 200,000 clones, roughly 84% of them singletons. The sample belongs to a study of blood T cell repertoires in COVID-19. This CDR3 comprises 13 residues. The trim removed 5 bases at V and 8 bases at J, leaving 6 bases unmatched. Germline V CDR1 and CDR2: LNHDA, SQIVND (reference sequence). The receptor's source is a woman in her twenties or thirties who had been exposed to COVID-19. The rearrangement uses TRBV19 and TRBJ2-1; 7 bases agree with TRBD1. Sequencing was done on a sample of PBMCs or T cells enriched from blood (not recorded which). CDR3: CASSAPTGYEQFF. The CDR3 nucleotides are TGTGCCAGTAGTGCCCCGACAGGGTATGAGCAGTTCTTC. The variable domain in full, with the rest retrieved from reference TRBV19 and TRBJ2-1, is DGGITQSPKYLFRKEGQNVTLSCEQNLNHDAMYWYRQDPGQGLRLIYYSQIVNDFQKGDIAEGYSVSREKKESFPLTVTSAQKNPTAFYLCASSAPTGYEQFFGPGTRLTVL.